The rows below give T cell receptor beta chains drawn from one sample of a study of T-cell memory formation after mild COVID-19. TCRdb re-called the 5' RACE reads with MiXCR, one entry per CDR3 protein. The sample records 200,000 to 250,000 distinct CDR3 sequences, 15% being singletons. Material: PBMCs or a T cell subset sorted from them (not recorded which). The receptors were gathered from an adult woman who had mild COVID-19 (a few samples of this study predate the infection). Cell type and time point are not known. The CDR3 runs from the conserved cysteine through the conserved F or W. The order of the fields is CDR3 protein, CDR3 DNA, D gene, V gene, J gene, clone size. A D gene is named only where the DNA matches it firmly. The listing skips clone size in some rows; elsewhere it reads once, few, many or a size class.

CAISGGQGYQPQHF,TGTGCCATCAGTGGAGGGCAGGGCTATCAGCCCCAGCATTTT,NA,TRBV10-3,TRBJ1-5,NA
CSVERTAQETQYF,TGCAGCGTCGAGAGGACAGCCCAAGAGACCCAGTACTTC,NA,TRBV29-1,TRBJ2-5,few
CAWSGWGAGYGYTF,TGTGCCTGGAGTGGCTGGGGGGCCGGGTATGGCTACACCTTC,NA,TRBV30,TRBJ1-2,NA
CASSTRSGRSYNEQFF,TGTGCCAGCAGTACGCGAAGCGGGAGGTCCTACAATGAGCAGTTCTTC,TRBD2,TRBV6-5,TRBJ2-1,NA
CAISEGKAYEQYF,TGTGCCATCAGTGAAGGGAAAGCCTACGAGCAGTACTTC,NA,TRBV10-3,TRBJ2-7,few
CASSFRRTGELFF,TGTGCCAGCAGTTTTCGACGGACCGGGGAGCTGTTTTTT,NA,TRBV12-3/TRBV12-4,TRBJ2-2,NA
CASSPYYNYEQYF,TGTGCCAGCAGCCCCTACTACAACTACGAGCAGTACTTC,NA,TRBV7-2,TRBJ2-7,few
CASSFTGGLNSPLHF,TGTGCCAGCAGTTTCACTGGGGGACTGAATTCACCCCTCCACTTT,NA,TRBV12-3/TRBV12-4,TRBJ1-6,NA
CASSLSQGSAALYEQYF,TGTGCCAGCAGCTTGTCTCAGGGGTCTGCCGCCCTTTACGAGCAGTACTTC,NA,TRBV5-6,TRBJ2-7,NA
CASRSPGRVEQPQHF,TGTGCCAGCCGCTCCCCCGGGAGGGTGGAACAGCCCCAGCATTTT,NA,TRBV7-3,TRBJ1-5,NA
CASSLHGLASRGELFF,TGTGCCAGCAGCTTACACGGACTAGCGTCAAGGGGGGAGCTGTTTTTT,TRBD2,TRBV12-3/TRBV12-4,TRBJ2-2,few
CASSLAWDRSSYNEQFF,TGTGCCAGCAGCTTGGCGTGGGACAGAAGTTCCTACAATGAGCAGTTCTTC,TRBD1,TRBV5-8,TRBJ2-1,NA
CASSYLPSQSQETQYF,TGTGCCAGCAGTTACTTGCCTAGCCAAAGCCAAGAGACCCAGTACTTC,NA,TRBV6-5,TRBJ2-5,few
CAISPGTGLEETQYF,TGTGCCATCAGCCCCGGGACAGGCCTAGAAGAGACCCAGTACTTC,TRBD1,TRBV10-3,TRBJ2-5,NA
CSVEDGQIQETQYF,TGCAGCGTTGAAGACGGACAGATACAAGAGACCCAGTACTTC,NA,TRBV29-1,TRBJ2-5,many
CAWRIGGEQYF,TGTGCCTGGCGTATAGGGGGGGAGCAGTACTTC,NA,TRBV30,TRBJ2-7,many
CSARVGTGDGYTF,TGCAGTGCTAGAGTCGGGACAGGGGATGGCTACACCTTC,TRBD1,TRBV20-1,TRBJ1-2,few
CASSQDLRLLNEQFF,TGCGCCAGCAGCCAAGATCTGAGGCTCCTCAATGAGCAGTTCTTC,NA,TRBV4-1,TRBJ2-1,NA
CASSLGQGANTEAFF,TGTGCCAGCTCACTAGGACAGGGGGCGAACACTGAAGCTTTCTTT,TRBD1,TRBV18,TRBJ1-1,many
CASSFTGGIDTQYF,TGTGCCAGCAGCTTTACCGGGGGGATAGATACGCAGTATTTT,TRBD2,TRBV7-3,TRBJ2-3,few
CASSFEAAAYNEQFF,TGCGCCAGCAGCTTCGAGGCCGCGGCCTACAATGAGCAGTTCTTC,NA,TRBV5-1,TRBJ2-1,few
CATRWNANTGELFF,TGTGCCACCAGGTGGAACGCGAACACCGGGGAGCTGTTTTTT,NA,TRBV2,TRBJ2-2,few
CASSSSDMNTEAFF,TGCGCCAGCAGCTCTAGCGACATGAACACTGAAGCTTTCTTT,NA,TRBV5-1,TRBJ1-1,NA
CASSIATGVNYGYTF,TGTGCCAGTAGTATAGCTACAGGGGTAAACTATGGCTACACCTTC,TRBD1,TRBV19,TRBJ1-2,few
CASGRSELVPRNEQFF,TGTGCCAGCGGACGGTCGGAATTAGTTCCGAGGAATGAGCAGTTCTTC,NA,TRBV12-3/TRBV12-4,TRBJ2-1,many
CSSSLENSPMNTEAFF,TGCTCCAGCAGCTTGGAAAACAGCCCAATGAACACTGAAGCTTTCTTT,NA,TRBV5-1,TRBJ1-1,NA
CSADSTGTRSF,TGCAGTGCTGATTCGACCGGGACACGGAGTTTT,NA,TRBV20-1,TRBJ1-4,once
CASGRSSTDTQYF,TGTGCCAGTGGACGGTCTAGCACAGATACGCAGTATTTT,NA,TRBV7-9,TRBJ2-3,many
CASSQGPSGVSNYGYTF,TGCGCCAGCAGTCAGGGGCCCTCAGGGGTCTCTAACTATGGCTACACCTTC,NA,TRBV4-1,TRBJ1-2,NA
CASSPDPSSYNEQFF,TGCGCCAGCAGCCCGGACCCGAGCTCCTACAATGAGCAGTTCTTC,NA,TRBV5-1,TRBJ2-1,many
CSASIGTVNTEAFF,TGCAGCGCCTCAATCGGGACAGTAAACACTGAAGCTTTCTTT,TRBD1,TRBV29-1,TRBJ1-1,NA
CASSYGDRNHGYTF,TGCGCCAGCAGCTATGGCGACAGGAATCATGGCTACACCTTC,NA,TRBV5-1,TRBJ1-2,few
CASSLYPDRGYNQPQHF,TGTGCCAGCAGCTTATATCCGGACAGGGGGTATAATCAGCCCCAGCATTTT,TRBD1,TRBV7-2,TRBJ1-5,few
CASGRDNTDTQYF,TGTGCCAGCGGAAGGGACAACACAGATACGCAGTATTTT,NA,TRBV7-3,TRBJ2-3,NA
CASSQVGGIEQYF,TGTGCCAGCAGCCAAGTTGGTGGGATTGAGCAGTACTTC,NA,TRBV3-1,TRBJ2-7,NA
CSAKGTAYEQYF,TGCAGTGCCAAAGGTACAGCCTACGAGCAGTACTTC,NA,TRBV20-1,TRBJ2-7,few
CAWSAQTGWGDTQYF,TGTGCCTGGAGTGCACAGACAGGATGGGGAGATACGCAGTATTTT,NA,TRBV30,TRBJ2-3,NA
CSAATGTSISDEQFF,TGCAGTGCGGCAACCGGGACTAGTATTAGCGATGAGCAGTTCTTC,TRBD2,TRBV20-1,TRBJ2-1,few
CASSQDARNTDTQYF,TGTGCCAGCAGCCAAGACGCCAGGAACACAGATACGCAGTATTTT,NA,TRBV14,TRBJ2-3,few
CASSYYGTGEPQHF,TGTGCCAGCAGTTACTATGGGACAGGGGAGCCCCAGCATTTT,TRBD1,TRBV6-5,TRBJ1-5,NA